This section outlines one TCR beta chain sequence together with its context. Its matching antigen is unknown. Germline trimming cut 3 bases from V and 6 bases from J; bases unmatched to any gene: 7. The CDR3 length is 15 residues. CDR1 is SNHLY and CDR2 is FYNNEI in the germline V gene. These data are taken from a study of regulatory dendritic cells for organ transplantation. Study-wide results and caveats: Memory T cells were less diverse than naive, with memory CD8+ most oligoclonal. Considerable individual heterogeneity was seen in alloreactive memory CD8+ T cells. Mature dendritic cells appeared to drive more memory CD8+ clonal expansion than regulatory ones.

Naive CD45RA+ and memory CD45RO+ CD4+ or CD8+ T cells were FACS-sorted. Only in-frame clones appear in the TCRdb table, and some are missing; sequencing was by immunoSEQ multiplex PCR. This sample carries 12,000 or so clones, roughly two thirds of them seen once, and the ten largest clones take under 20%. The sequence was collected from a human donor in good health. The sequencing sample was made of memory CD8+ T cells from blood. Subset here: CD45RO+ memory T cells. This chain connects TRBV2 to TRBJ2-2, with 7 positions matching TRBD2. The CDR3 loop is CASSEGRVIPGELFF. CDR3 sequence (DNA): TGTGCCAGCAGTGAGGGGAGGGTTATTCCCGGGGAGCTGTTTTTT.